The T cell receptor beta chain described here comes from a study of blood T cell repertoires in COVID-19. Looking at the study overall: The United States, Italy and Spain were the sources of the acute and convalescent COVID-19 samples.

In the authors' workflow: Amplification of reference gene primers was used by the study to estimate nucleated cell counts. TCRdb's table, derived via immunoSEQ multiplex PCR, lists solely in-frame clones and lacks some. V, J and clone size were drawn from that table, and D and trimming were deduced from the DNA. The data contain hundreds of thousands of clones, roughly 85% of them singletons. Germline lookup yields CDR1 SEHNR and CDR2 FQNEAQ (reference sequence). CDR3 size: 15 residues. The V gene lost 1 base and the J gene lost 4 bases, with 13 bases spanning the gap. The sequence was collected from a woman aged 18-30 years who had recovered from COVID-19. The genes are TRBV7-9 and TRBJ1-2; D call uncertain. The sample comprised peripheral blood. CDR3 loop: CASSLDSGTGYGYTF. The CDR3 DNA reads TGTGCCAGCAGCTTAGACTCCGGCACGGGCTATGGCTACACCTTC.